This TCR beta chain was recorded in a study of blood T cell repertoires in COVID-19. From germline, CDR1 is GTSNPN and CDR2 SVGIG (reference sequence). The CDR3 length is 15 residues. The ends were cut back, 4 bases at V and 5 bases at J, with 18 bases in the middle. Recovered status in Cohort 3 required two negative PCRs, clearance, or symptom resolution. Data came from immunoSEQ multiplex PCR; TCRdb stores just in-frame clones and leaves some out. The sample has under 200,000 clones, about four fifths seen once; the top ten hold roughly 3.4%. The chain uses TRBV30 and TRBJ2-1; D remains ambiguous. The sequenced sample consisted of PBMCs or T cells enriched from blood (not recorded which). The TCR was taken from an older woman who had recovered from COVID-19. The CDR3 sequence is CAWNYLGRLNNEQFF. The CDR3 DNA reads TGTGCCTGGAACTATTTAGGAAGGTTGAACAATGAGCAGTTCTTC. The full variable domain, its missing parts supplied by reference TRBV30 and TRBJ2-1, is SQTIHQWPATLVQPVGSPLSLECTVEGTSNPNLYWYRQAAGRGLQLLFYSVGIGQISSEVPQNLSASRPQDRQFILSSKKLLLSDSGFYLCAWNYLGRLNNEQFFGPGTRLTVL.